This T cell receptor beta chain originates from a study of molecular identifiers for immune sequencing clone quantification (dated by TCRdb to between 2017 and 2018). At the level of the whole study: In a replicate experiment, RNA from roughly 18,000 or 92,000 naive CD8 T cells was split into five aliquots, four of which were sequenced. The study was a methods study using CD8 T cells to benchmark molecular-identifier clustering-based TCR repertoire sequencing (MIDCIRS) and TCR RNA copy counting. General study outcomes and caveats: In CMV-specific effector cells, clones with more than 20 RNA copies contained over 98% of molecules, whereas in naive cells such clones contained under 1% of molecules. Around 2.9 recovered TCR RNA copies per cell were obtained by modeling, versus roughly 10 by digital PCR, implying a capture efficiency of about 30%. The sizes of highly expanded clones could end up underestimated when identical TCR molecules share a barcode. Spiked-in Jurkat TCR RNA equivalent to a single cell was reported to be detectable even among approximately 1 million naive CD8 T cells. Naive libraries contained spiked-in Jurkat TCR RNA (roughly 10 copies' worth), which is not part of the donor repertoire. When barcode sub-clustering was omitted, TCR diversity was inflated by chimeric consensus sequences, with chimeras reaching as high as 47%.

Library preparation was by PCR. Data came from an Illumina HiSeq 4000. Bulk TCR libraries were prepared as previously described, using TCR primers listed in Table S5. Total RNA was purified with the Qiagen AllPrep DNA/RNA kit. Before any analysis, reads coming from multiple sequencing runs of the same library were combined into one pool. From the authors' description of their analysis: Reads were retained only if the reads had an exact TCR constant sequence, and the retained reads were trimmed to 150 nt and grouped according to their 12-nt molecular barcodes. Reads in each barcode group were sub-clustered using a 15% Levenshtein threshold, and a quality-weighted consensus sequence was built for each RNA molecule. Non-functional sequences were removed, as were lower-count sequences one edit away from another. On the basis of fitting two negative binomial distributions, barcode sub-clusters with fewer than 20% of the maximum read count were discarded. TCRdb ran its own pipeline on the public reads, namely fastp trimming at Q25 and MiXCR clone calling, and kept in-frame beta chains. Entries are consolidated by CDR3 protein sequence, retaining the most common genes and DNA. The V and J calls, along with clone size, are taken from TCRdb and not from the paper's own processing. Here the sample has 70,000 to 95,000 distinct CDR3 sequences; around 20% occur a single time. In total, the top ten clones hold roughly 0.8% of the sample.

Libraries of naive CD8 T cells were generated from around 20,000 to 1,000,000 sorted cells, with 10%, 30% or 50% of the purified RNA used. On a BD FACSAria II, naive CD8 T cells were FACS-sorted as CD8+CD4-CCR7+CD45RA+ and collected into RLT Plus buffer. Detection sensitivity was tested by spiking Jurkat RNA equal to about 10 TCR copies' worth into samples containing about 18,000-1,000,000 naive CD8 T cells. CD8 T cells were enriched with RosetteSep CD8+ T Cell Enrichment Cocktail and Ficoll-Paque, followed by ACK red cell lysis. The germline V gene encodes CDR1 DFQATT and CDR2 SNEGSKA (reference sequence). The CDR3 runs 11 amino acids, cysteine and phenylalanine included. CDR3 DNA only is kept here, 33 bases in frame from base 1. V drops 7 bases and J drops 5 bases, leaving 10 bases in between. This clonotype occurred many times. The antigen it recognizes is unknown. It has no much larger one-base neighbor in the sample; base qualities were not kept.

The chain is assembled from TRBV20-1 and TRBJ2-3; no D gene is confidently identified. Material: naive CD8+ T cells from blood, with Jurkat cell RNA spiked in. The intended sense of this specimen's cell subset or site label: FACS-sorted CD8+CD4-CCR7+CD45RA+ naive T cells. This sequence originates from a human donor in good health. Some libraries in this study had Jurkat cell RNA spiked in. The CDR3 here reads CSEKELDTQYF. The sequenced DNA is TGCAGTGAGAAGGAGTTAGATACGCAGTATTTT.